This T cell receptor (beta chain) was identified in a study of blood T cell repertoires in COVID-19. This clone appeared once. The CDR3 spans 14 residues. Germline loops: CDR1 GTSNPN, CDR2 SVGIG (reference sequence). V was trimmed by 3 bases and J by 6 bases, leaving 17 bases between them. The table came from immunoSEQ multiplex PCR; TCRdb's copy has only in-frame clones and leaves some out. The table has 160,000 or so clones, approximately 80% seen once. The specimen sequenced was PBMCs or T cells enriched from blood (not recorded which). The source is a man aged 35 to 55 who had recovered from COVID-19. The V call is TRBV30, the J call TRBJ1-1, with D maybe TRBD1 (6 bases). In DNA, the CDR3 is TGTGCCTGGAGGTTCCTACAGGGAGTGGCTGAAGCTTTCTTT. Protein: CAWRFLQGVAEAFF. The full variable domain, completed using reference TRBV30 and TRBJ1-1, is SQTIHQWPATLVQPVGSPLSLECTVEGTSNPNLYWYRQAAGRGLQLLFYSVGIGQISSEVPQNLSASRPQDRQFILSSKKLLLSDSGFYLCAWRFLQGVAEAFFGQGTRLTVV.